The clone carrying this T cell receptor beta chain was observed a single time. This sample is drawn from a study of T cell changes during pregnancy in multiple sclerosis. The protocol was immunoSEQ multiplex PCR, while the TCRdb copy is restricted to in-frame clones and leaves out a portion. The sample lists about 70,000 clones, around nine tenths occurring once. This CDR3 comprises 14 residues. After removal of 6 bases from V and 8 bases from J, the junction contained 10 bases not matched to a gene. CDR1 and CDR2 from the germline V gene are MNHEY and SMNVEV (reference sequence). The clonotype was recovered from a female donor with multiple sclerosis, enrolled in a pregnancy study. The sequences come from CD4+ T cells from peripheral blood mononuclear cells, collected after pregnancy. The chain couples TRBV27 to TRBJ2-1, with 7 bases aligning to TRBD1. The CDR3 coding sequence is TGTGCCAGCAGCCGACCTGACAGGGCCGATGAGCAGTTCTTC. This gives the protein CASSRPDRADEQFF.